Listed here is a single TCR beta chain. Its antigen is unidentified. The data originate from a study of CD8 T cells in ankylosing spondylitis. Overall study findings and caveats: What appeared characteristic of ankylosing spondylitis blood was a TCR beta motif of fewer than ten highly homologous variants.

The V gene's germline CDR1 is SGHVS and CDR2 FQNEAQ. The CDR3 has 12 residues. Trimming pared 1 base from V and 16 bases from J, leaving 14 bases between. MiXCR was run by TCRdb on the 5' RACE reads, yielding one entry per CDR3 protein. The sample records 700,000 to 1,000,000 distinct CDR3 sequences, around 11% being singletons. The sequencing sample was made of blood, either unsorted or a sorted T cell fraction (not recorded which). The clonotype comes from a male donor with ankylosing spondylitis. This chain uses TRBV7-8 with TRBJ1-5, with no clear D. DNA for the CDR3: TGTGCCAGCAGCTTAGGCGGTTATCAGCCCCATTTT. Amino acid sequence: CASSLGGYQPHF.